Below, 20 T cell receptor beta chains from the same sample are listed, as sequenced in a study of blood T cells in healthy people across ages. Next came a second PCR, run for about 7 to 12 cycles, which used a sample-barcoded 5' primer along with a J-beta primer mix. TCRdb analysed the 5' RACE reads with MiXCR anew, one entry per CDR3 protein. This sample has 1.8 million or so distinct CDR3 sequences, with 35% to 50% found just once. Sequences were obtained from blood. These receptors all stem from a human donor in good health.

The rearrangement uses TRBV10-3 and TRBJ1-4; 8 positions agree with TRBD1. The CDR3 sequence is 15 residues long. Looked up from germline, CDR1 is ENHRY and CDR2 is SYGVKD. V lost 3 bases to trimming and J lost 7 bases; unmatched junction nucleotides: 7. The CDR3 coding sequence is TGTGCCATCAGTGATGGGGCAGGGGGCCGTGAAAAACTGTTTTTT. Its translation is CAISDGAGGREKLFF.

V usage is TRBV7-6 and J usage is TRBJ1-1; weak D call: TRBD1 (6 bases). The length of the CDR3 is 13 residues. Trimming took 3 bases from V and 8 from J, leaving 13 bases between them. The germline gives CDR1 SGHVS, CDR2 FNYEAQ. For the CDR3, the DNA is TGTGCCAGCAGCTTTGGACAGATCACCGAAGCTTTCTTT. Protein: CASSFGQITEAFF.

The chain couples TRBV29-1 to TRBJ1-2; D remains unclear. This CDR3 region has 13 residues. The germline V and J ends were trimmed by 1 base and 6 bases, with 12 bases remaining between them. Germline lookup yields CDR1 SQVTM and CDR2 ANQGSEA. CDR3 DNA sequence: TGCAGCGTTGAAGGCGGGCAGGTAAATGGCTACACCTTC. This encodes CSVEGGQVNGYTF.

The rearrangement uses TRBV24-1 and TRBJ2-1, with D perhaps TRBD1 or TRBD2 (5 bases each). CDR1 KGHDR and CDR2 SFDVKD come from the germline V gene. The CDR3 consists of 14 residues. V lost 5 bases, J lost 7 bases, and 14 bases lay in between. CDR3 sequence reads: CATSGPWDPNEQFF. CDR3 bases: TGTGCCACCAGTGGTCCCTGGGACCCTAATGAGCAGTTCTTC.

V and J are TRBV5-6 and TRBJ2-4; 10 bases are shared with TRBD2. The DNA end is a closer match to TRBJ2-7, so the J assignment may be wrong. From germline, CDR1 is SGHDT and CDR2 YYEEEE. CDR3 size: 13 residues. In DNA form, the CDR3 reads TGTGCCAGCAGCATGGGGACTAGCGTCGAGCAGTACTTC. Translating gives CASSMGTSVEQYF.

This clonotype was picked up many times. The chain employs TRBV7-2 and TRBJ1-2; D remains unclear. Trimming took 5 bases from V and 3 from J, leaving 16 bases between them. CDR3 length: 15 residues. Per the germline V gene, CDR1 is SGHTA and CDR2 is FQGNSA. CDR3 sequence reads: CASSPTRQDHYGYTF. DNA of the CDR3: TGTGCCAGCAGCCCAACCCGGCAGGATCACTATGGCTACACCTTC.

The CDR3 spells CASSLSSAVNYEQYF. The CDR3 nucleotides read TGTGCCAGCAGTTTATCGTCAGCGGTAAACTACGAGCAGTACTTC. The chain employs TRBV27 and TRBJ2-7, with D possibly matching TRBD2 (5 bases). V was pared by 0 bases and J by 3 bases, with 12 bases between. This CDR3 comprises 15 residues. Germline loops: CDR1 MNHEY, CDR2 SMNVEV (reference sequence).

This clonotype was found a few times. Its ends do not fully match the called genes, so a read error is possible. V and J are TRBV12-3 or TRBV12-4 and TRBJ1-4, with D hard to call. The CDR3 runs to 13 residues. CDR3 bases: TGTGCCAGCAGCTTAGCGGGAAATGAAAAACTGTTTTTT. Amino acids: CASSLAGNEKLFF.

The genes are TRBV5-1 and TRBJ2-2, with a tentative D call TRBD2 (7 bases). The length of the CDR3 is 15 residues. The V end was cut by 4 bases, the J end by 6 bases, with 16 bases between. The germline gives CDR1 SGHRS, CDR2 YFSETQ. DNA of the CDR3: TGCGCCAGCAGCCGACATGACGGGGGGCCCGGGGAGCTGTTTTTT. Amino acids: CASSRHDGGPGELFF.

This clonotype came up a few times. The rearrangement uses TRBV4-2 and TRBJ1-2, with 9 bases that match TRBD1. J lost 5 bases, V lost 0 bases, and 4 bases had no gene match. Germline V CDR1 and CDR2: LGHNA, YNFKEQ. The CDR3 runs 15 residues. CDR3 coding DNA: TGTGCCAGCAGCCAAGATCCTGGGACAGGGTATGGCTACACCTTC. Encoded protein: CASSQDPGTGYGYTF.

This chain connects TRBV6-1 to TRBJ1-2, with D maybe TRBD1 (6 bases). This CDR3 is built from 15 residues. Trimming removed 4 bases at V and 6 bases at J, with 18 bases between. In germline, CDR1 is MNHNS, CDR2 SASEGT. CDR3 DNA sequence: TGTGCCAGCAGTGCGAGGGGGTCGAGAGTCCATGGCTACACCTTC. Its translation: CASSARGSRVHGYTF.

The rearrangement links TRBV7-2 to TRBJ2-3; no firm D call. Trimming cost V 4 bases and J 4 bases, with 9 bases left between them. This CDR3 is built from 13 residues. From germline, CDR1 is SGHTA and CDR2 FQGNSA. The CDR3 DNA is TGTGCCAGCAGCTCCCGGACGTCAGATACGCAGTATTTT. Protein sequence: CASSSRTSDTQYF.

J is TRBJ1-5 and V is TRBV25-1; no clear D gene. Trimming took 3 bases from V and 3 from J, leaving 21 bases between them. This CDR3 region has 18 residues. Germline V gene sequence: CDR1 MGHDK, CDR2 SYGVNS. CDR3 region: CASSEKNKGSSPNQPQHF. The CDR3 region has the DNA TGTGCCAGCAGTGAGAAGAATAAGGGTTCTTCGCCCAATCAGCCCCAGCATTTT.

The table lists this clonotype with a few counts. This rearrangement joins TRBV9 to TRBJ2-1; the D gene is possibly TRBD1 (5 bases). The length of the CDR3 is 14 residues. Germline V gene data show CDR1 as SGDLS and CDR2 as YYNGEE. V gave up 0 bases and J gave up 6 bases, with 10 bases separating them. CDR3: CASSVGVQGNEQFF. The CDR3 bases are TGTGCCAGCAGCGTAGGTGTCCAGGGCAATGAGCAGTTCTTC.

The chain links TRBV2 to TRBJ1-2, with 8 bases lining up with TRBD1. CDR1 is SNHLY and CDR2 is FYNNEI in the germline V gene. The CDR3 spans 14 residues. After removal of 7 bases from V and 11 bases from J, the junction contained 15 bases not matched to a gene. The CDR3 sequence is CASNKQGDLSGYTF. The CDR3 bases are TGTGCCAGCAACAAACAGGGGGACCTTAGTGGTTACACCTTC.

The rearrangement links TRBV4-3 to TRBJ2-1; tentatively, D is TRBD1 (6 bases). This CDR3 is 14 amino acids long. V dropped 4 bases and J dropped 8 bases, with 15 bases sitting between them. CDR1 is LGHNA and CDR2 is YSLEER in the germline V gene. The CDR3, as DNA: TGCGCCAGCAGCCGTGGACAGTCCGAGGATGAGCAGTTCTTC. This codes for CASSRGQSEDEQFF.

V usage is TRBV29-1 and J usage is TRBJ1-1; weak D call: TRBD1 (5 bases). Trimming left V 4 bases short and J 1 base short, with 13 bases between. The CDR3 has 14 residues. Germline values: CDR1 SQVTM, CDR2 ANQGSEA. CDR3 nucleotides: TGCAGCGTTGCGAGGGGCCTTACGAACACTGAAGCTTTCTTT. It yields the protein CSVARGLTNTEAFF.

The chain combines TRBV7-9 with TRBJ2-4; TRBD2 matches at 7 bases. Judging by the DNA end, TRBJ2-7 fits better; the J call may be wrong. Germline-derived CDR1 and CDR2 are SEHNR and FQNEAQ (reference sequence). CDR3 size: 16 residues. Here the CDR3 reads CASSFDGGGLPYEQYF. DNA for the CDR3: TGTGCCAGCAGCTTTGATGGGGGGGGGTTGCCCTACGAGCAGTACTTC.

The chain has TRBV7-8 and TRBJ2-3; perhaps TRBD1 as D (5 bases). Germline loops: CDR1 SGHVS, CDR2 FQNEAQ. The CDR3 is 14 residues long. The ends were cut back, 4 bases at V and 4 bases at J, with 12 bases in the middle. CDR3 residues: CASSSITTADTQYF. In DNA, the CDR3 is TGTGCCAGCAGCTCGATAACGACAGCAGATACGCAGTATTTT.

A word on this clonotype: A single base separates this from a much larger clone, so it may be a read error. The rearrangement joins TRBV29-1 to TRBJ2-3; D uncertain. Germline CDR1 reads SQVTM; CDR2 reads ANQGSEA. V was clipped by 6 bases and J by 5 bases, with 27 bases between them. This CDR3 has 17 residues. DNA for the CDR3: TGCAGCGTCATCGGACCTTACACGGCGTCGGGTCGAGATACGCAGTATTTT. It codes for CSVIGPYTASGRDTQYF.